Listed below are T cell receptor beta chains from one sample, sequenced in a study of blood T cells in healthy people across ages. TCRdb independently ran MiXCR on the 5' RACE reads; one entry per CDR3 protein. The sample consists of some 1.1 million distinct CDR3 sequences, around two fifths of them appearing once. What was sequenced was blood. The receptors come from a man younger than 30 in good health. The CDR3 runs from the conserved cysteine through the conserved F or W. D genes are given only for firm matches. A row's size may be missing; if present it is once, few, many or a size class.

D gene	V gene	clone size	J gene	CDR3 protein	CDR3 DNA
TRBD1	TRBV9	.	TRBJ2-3	CASSGDGTGSDTQYF	TGTGCCAGCAGCGGTGACGGGACAGGGTCAGATACGCAGTATTTT
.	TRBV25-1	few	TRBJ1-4	CASSDSQGANEKLFF	TGTGCCAGCAGTGACTCGCAGGGTGCTAATGAAAAACTGTTTTTT
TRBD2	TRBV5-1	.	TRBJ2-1	CASSSRTSGGPYNEQFF	TGCGCCAGCAGCTCGAGGACTAGCGGGGGGCCGTACAATGAGCAGTTCTTC
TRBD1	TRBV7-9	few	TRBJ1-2	CASSSNWDRGIGSYGYTF	TGTGCCAGCAGCTCTAATTGGGACAGGGGAATAGGAAGCTATGGCTACACCTTC
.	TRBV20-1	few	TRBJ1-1	CSAGYTLNTEAFF	TGCAGTGCTGGATACACGTTGAACACTGAAGCTTTCTTT
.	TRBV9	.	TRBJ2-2	CASSVDPVPTGELFF	TGTGCCAGCAGCGTGGACCCGGTCCCGACCGGGGAGCTGTTTTTT
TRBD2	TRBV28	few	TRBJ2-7	CASSLLAGVEEQYF	TGTGCCAGCAGTTTATTAGCGGGGGTGGAAGAGCAGTACTTC
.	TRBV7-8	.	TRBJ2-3	CASSLRRQGEAGSTDTQYF	TGTGCCAGCAGCTTAAGGCGCCAAGGCGAGGCAGGGAGCACAGATACGCAGTATTTT
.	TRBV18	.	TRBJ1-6	CASSIQGYNSPLHF	TGTGCCAGCTCCATACAGGGATATAATTCACCCCTCCACTTT
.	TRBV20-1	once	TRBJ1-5	CSARDGFQPQHF	TGCAGTGCTAGAGATGGGTTTCAGCCCCAGCATTTT
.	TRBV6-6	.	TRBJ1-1	CASKTKANTEAFF	TGTGCCAGCAAAACAAAAGCGAACACTGAAGCTTTCTTT
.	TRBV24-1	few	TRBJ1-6	CATSPSYGTRNSPLHF	TGTGCCACCAGTCCATCTTACGGGACAAGGAATTCACCCCTCCACTTT
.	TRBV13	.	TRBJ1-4	CASSRAVEKLFF	TGTGCCAGCAGCCGAGCAGTTGAAAAACTGTTTTTT
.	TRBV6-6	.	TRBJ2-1	CASSYSSWSSYNEQFF	TGTGCCAGCAGTTACTCGAGTTGGAGCTCCTACAATGAGCAGTTCTTC
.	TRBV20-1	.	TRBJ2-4	CSTSLAIGIQYF	TGCAGTACTAGTCTGGCTATTGGCATTCAGTACTTC
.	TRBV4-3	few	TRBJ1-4	CASSQEVLRGKGEKLFF	TGCGCCAGCAGCCAAGAGGTCCTTAGGGGGAAGGGTGAAAAACTGTTTTTT
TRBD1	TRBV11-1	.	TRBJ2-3	CASSLAGQEYSDTQYF	TGTGCCAGCAGCTTAGCAGGACAGGAATACTCAGATACGCAGTATTTT
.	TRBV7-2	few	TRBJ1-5	CASSLVWGNQPQHF	TGTGCCAGCAGCTTAGTTTGGGGCAATCAGCCCCAGCATTTT
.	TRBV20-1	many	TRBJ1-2	CSASESRGSGYTF	TGCAGTGCTAGTGAATCTCGGGGTTCCGGCTACACCTTC
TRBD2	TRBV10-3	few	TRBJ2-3	CAIGGAGVPDTQYF	TGTGCCATCGGCGGGGCGGGGGTCCCAGATACGCAGTATTTT
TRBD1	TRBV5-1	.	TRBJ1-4	CASSLGQGVRMDEKLFF	TGCGCCAGCAGCTTGGGACAGGGAGTAAGAATGGATGAAAAACTGTTTTTT
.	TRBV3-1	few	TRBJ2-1	CASSQDPVGPQFF	TGTGCCAGCAGCCAAGATCCCGTCGGGCCGCAGTTCTTC
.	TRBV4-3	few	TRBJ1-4	CASSQERSYGEKLFF	TGCGCCAGCAGCCAAGAGCGCAGCTACGGTGAAAAACTGTTTTTT
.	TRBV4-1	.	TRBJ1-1	CASSPGDATEAFF	TGCGCCAGCAGCCCAGGAGACGCGACTGAAGCTTTCTTT
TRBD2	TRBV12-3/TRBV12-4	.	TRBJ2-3	CASRTGGGPTDTQYF	TGTGCCAGCAGGACGGGAGGCGGCCCCACAGATACGCAGTATTTT
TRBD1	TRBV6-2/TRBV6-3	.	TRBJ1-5	CASSPDRDGNQPQHF	TGTGCCAGCAGCCCGGACAGGGATGGCAATCAGCCCCAGCATTTT
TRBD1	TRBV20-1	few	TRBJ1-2	CSARVTGQPLSTF	TGCAGTGCTAGAGTCACGGGACAGCCTTTGAGCACCTTC
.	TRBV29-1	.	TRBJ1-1	CSVEDLRAVTEAFF	TGCAGCGTTGAAGATCTCAGGGCGGTCACTGAAGCTTTCTTT
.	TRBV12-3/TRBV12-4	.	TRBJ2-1	CASSPARNNEQFF	TGTGCCAGCAGTCCAGCGAGGAACAATGAGCAGTTCTTC
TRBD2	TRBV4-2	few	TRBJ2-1	CASSQGAGGPHEQFF	TGTGCCAGCAGCCAAGGGGCGGGGGGGCCCCATGAGCAGTTCTTC
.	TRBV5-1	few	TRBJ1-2	CASSLGTSFYGYTF	TGCGCCAGCAGCTTAGGGACGTCGTTCTATGGCTACACCTTC